These T cell receptor beta chains were read from a single sample in a study of immune evolution from preneoplasia to lung adenocarcinoma. The table came from immunoSEQ multiplex PCR; TCRdb's copy has only in-frame clones and leaves some out. Among fewer than 8,000 clones listed, about 79% were seen once. Sequenced material: FFPE invasive lung adenocarcinoma tissue. All receptors come from a person in their forties with lung adenocarcinoma. Both conserved end residues are part of each CDR3. A D gene is named only where the DNA matches it firmly. Clone size is given for some rows only: seen once, a few or many times, or a class if the clone is expanded.

- | TRBJ2-7 | - | TRBV5-4 | TGTGCCAGCAGCTTGGCGCAGGGTATCTACGAGCAGTACTTC | CASSLAQGIYEQYF
TRBD1 | TRBJ1-3 | - | TRBV9 | TGTGCCAGCAGCCCCCGGGACAGTAGTCTCTCTGGAAACACCATATATTTT | CASSPRDSSLSGNTIYF
TRBD1 | TRBJ2-2 | - | TRBV7-9 | TGTGCCAGCAGACCCAGACAGGGGGGGGCCGGGGAGCTGTTTTTT | CASRPRQGGAGELFF
- | TRBJ2-6 | - | TRBV11-2 | TGTGCCAACAGTTTCGCGGTCTCTGGGGCCAACGTCCTGACTTTC | CANSFAVSGANVLTF
- | TRBJ2-5 | few | TRBV6-5 | TGTGCCAGCAGTTACTTTGTGGGGGGGCTCCAAGAGACCCAGTACTTC | CASSYFVGGLQETQYF
TRBD2 | TRBJ2-1 | - | TRBV5-1 | TGCGCCAGCAGCAAAACTAGCGGGGGGGCTTCTTACAATGAGCAGTTCTTC | CASSKTSGGASYNEQFF
TRBD1 | TRBJ2-7 | - | TRBV5-1 | TGCGCCAGCAGGAACCGGGACAGCTCCTACGAGCAGTACTTC | CASRNRDSSYEQYF
- | TRBJ2-1 | - | TRBV7-2 | TGTGCCAGCAGCTCCCCCCGGGGCTCCTACAATGAGCAGTTCTTC | CASSSPRGSYNEQFF
- | TRBJ1-2 | once | TRBV10-2 | TGCGCCAGCAGTGAGTCGCACCGGGGGAGCTACACCTTC | CASSESHRGSYTF
TRBD1 | TRBJ1-6 | - | TRBV6-6 | TGTGCCAGCAGTCCAACATCGGGGACAGAGATACCCCTCCACTTT | CASSPTSGTEIPLHF
- | TRBJ1-2 | - | TRBV7-8 | TGTGCCAGCAGCTTAGTCCTGGGCGACGGAGGCTACACCTTC | CASSLVLGDGGYTF
- | TRBJ2-2 | - | TRBV2 | TGTGCCAGCAGTTCATTCTTACCTAGCGCAGGGAACACCGGGGAGCTGTTTTTT | CASSSFLPSAGNTGELFF
TRBD1 | TRBJ1-2 | once | TRBV5-4 | TGTGCCAGCAGCGTACGACAGGGGGCCGGTCCTCCTGGCTACACCTTC | CASSVRQGAGPPGYTF
- | TRBJ2-6 | - | TRBV5-6 | TGTGCCAGCTGTTTCGGTCTAGCTGGGGCCAACGTCCTGACTTTC | CASCFGLAGANVLTF
TRBD1 | TRBJ1-2 | large | TRBV4-3 | TGCGCCAGCAGCCAAGAGACAGGGCGGGCTAACTATGGCTACACCTTC | CASSQETGRANYGYTF
- | TRBJ2-2 | - | TRBV9 | TGTGCCAGCAGCGCCCCCAGGGGGGCTCTCCCCGGGGAGCTGTTTTTT | CASSAPRGALPGELFF
TRBD2 | TRBJ2-5 | - | TRBV29-1 | TGCAGCGTCCTAACCGGTAGCGGGAGGGCCCGGGAGACCCAGTACTTC | CSVLTGSGRARETQYF
- | TRBJ2-5 | - | TRBV7-7 | TGTGCTAGCAGCTTACTCCCCCCGGGGAGAAGGGAAGAGACCCAGTACTTC | CASSLLPPGRREETQYF
- | TRBJ2-1 | - | TRBV4-3 | TGCGCCAGCAGCCGTCACGGGACTTACAATGAGCAGTTCTTC | CASSRHGTYNEQFF
- | TRBJ1-2 | - | TRBV19 | TGTGCCAGTAGTAACCGCGGACTCTATGGCTACACCTTC | CASSNRGLYGYTF